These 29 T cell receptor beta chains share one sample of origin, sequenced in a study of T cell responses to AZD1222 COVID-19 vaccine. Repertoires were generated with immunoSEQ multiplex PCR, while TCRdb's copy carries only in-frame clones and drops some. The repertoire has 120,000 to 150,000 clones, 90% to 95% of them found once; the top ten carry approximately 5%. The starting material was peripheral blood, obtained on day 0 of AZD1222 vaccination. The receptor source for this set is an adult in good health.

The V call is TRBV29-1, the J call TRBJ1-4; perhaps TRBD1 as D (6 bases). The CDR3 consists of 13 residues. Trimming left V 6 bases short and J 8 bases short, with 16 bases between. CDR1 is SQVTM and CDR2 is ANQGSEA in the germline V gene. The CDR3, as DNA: TGCAGCGTACAAACAGGGCGAGGCGAAAAACTGTTTTTT. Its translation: CSVQTGRGEKLFF.

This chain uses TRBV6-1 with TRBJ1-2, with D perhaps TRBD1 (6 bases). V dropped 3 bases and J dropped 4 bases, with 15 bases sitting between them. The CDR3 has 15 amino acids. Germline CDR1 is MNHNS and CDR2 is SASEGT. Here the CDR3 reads CASSDAGAFSYGYTF. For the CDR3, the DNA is TGTGCCAGCAGTGACGCGGGGGCCTTTAGCTATGGCTACACCTTC.

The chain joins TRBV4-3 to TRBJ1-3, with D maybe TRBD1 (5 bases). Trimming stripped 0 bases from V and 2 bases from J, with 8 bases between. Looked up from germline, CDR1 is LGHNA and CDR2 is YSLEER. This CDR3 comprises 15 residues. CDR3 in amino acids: CASSQDRVPGNTIYF. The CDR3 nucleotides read TGCGCCAGCAGCCAAGACAGGGTCCCTGGAAACACCATATATTTT.

The CDR3 spells CASSYDRGAEAFF. CDR3 bases: TGTGCCAGCAGTTACGACAGGGGAGCTGAAGCTTTCTTT. The V and J genes are TRBV6-5 and TRBJ1-1, with 8 positions matching TRBD1. Germline CDR1 is MNHEY and CDR2 is SVGAGI. J gave up 6 bases and V 2 bases, and 2 bases lay outside the gene matches. The CDR3 runs 13 residues.

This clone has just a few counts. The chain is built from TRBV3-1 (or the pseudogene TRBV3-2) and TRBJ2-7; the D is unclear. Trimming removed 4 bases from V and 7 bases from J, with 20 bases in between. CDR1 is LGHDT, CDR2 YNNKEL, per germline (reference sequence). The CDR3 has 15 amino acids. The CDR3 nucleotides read TGTGCCAGCAGCCTTGCTGTTTCCCCCTCTGATGAGCAGTACTTC. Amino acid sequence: CASSLAVSPSDEQYF.

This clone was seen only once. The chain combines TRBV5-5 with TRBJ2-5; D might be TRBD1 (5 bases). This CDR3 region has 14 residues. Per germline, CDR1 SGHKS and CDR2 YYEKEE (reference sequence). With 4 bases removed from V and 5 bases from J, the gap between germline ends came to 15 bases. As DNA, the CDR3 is TGTGCCAGCAGCCCTATCGTTGGGGCGGAGACCCAGTACTTC. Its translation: CASSPIVGAETQYF.

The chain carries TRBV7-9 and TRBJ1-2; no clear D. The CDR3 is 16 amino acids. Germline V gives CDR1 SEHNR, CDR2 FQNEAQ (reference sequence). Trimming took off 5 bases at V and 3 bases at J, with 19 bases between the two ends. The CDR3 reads CASSPSYFQGDYGYTF. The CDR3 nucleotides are TGTGCCAGCAGCCCATCTTATTTCCAAGGCGACTATGGCTACACCTTC.

The CDR3 DNA reads as TGCGCCAGCAGCTTGGAATGGGGGCCGGGCACCGGGGAGCTGTTTTTT. It specifies CASSLEWGPGTGELFF. This chain uses TRBV5-1 with TRBJ2-2; tentatively, D is TRBD1 (6 bases). The CDR3 has 16 amino acids. Germline V lookup: CDR1 SGHRS, CDR2 YFSETQ. The germline V and J ends were trimmed by 0 bases and 4 bases, with 13 bases remaining between them. Full variable domain (outside the CDR3, taken from reference TRBV5-1 and TRBJ2-2): KAGVTQTPRYLIKTRGQQVTLSCSPISGHRSVSWYQQTPGQGLQFLFEYFSETQRNKGNFPGRFSGRQFSNSRSEMNVSTLELGDSALYLCASSLEWGPGTGELFFGEGSRLTVL.

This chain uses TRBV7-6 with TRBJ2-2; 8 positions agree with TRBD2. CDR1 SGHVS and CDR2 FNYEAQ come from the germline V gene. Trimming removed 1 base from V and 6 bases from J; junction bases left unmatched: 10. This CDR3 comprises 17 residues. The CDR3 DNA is TGTGCCAGCAGCTTAGAGTCGGGAGGGCCTTCTCCCGGGGAGCTGTTTTTT. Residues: CASSLESGGPSPGELFF.

The CDR3 DNA reads as TGCGCCAGCAGCTTGGAACTACGGGTAGAAAATGAGCAGTTCTTC. Protein sequence: CASSLELRVENEQFF. The chain recombines TRBV5-1 with TRBJ2-1; no clear D. In germline, CDR1 is SGHRS, CDR2 YFSETQ. The CDR3 totals 15 residues. V was cut by 0 bases and J by 7 bases, with 14 bases left in between.

CDR3 amino acids: CASFGHFYGYTF. For the CDR3, the DNA is TGTGCCAGCTTTGGACACTTCTATGGCTACACCTTC. The genes are TRBV25-1 and TRBJ1-2, with TRBD1 as a possible D gene (5 bases). The CDR3 covers 12 residues. Trimming left V 8 bases short and J 4 bases short, with 11 bases between. Looked up from germline, CDR1 is MGHDK and CDR2 is SYGVNS.

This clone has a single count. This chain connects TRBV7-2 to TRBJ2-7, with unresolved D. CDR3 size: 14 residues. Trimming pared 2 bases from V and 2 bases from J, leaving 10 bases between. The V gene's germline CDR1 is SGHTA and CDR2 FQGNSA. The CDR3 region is CASSLRLSAYEQYF. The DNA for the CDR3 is TGTGCCAGCAGCTTACGGTTATCCGCCTACGAGCAGTACTTC.

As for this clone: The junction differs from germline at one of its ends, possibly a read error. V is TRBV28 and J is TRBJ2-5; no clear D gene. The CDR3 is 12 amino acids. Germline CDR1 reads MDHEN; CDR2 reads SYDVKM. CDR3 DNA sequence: TGTGCCAGCAGTTCCTCCCGAGAGGCCCAGTACTTC. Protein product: CASSSSREAQYF.

The CDR3 bases are TGCGCCAGCAGCCGGAGACTAGGTCCCACAGATACGCAGTATTTT. This gives the protein CASSRRLGPTDTQYF. The genes are TRBV4-3 and TRBJ2-3; possible D gene TRBD2, 6 bases. This CDR3 comprises 15 residues. Deletions cut 4 bases from V and 2 bases from J, with 13 bases between. Germline CDR1 is LGHNA and CDR2 is YSLEER.

CDR3 bases: TGTGCCAGCAGCCAAAGCGGGAGGGCTCGGGAGCAGTACTTC. It is translated as CASSQSGRAREQYF. The genes are TRBV3-1 (or the pseudogene TRBV3-2) and TRBJ2-7; 10 bases match TRBD2. The germline CDR1 and CDR2 sequences are LGHDT and YNNKEL (reference sequence). This CDR3 contains 14 residues. Unmatched junction bases numbered 5, after V lost 2 bases and J lost 7 bases.

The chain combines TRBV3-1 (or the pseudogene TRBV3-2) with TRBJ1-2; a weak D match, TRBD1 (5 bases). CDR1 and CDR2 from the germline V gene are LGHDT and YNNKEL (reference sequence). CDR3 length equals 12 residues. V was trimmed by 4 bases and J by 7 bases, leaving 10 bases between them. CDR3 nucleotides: TGTGCCAGCAGCCCTGGGGGAGGTGGCTACACCTTC. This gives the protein CASSPGGGGYTF.

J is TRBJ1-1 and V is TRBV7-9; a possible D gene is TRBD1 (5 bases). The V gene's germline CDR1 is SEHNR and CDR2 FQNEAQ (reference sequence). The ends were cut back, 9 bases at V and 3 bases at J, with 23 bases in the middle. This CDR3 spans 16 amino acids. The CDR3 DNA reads TGTGCCAGTTCGCCCACCTTAAAAAGGGGTGACACTGAAGCTTTCTTT. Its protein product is CASSPTLKRGDTEAFF.

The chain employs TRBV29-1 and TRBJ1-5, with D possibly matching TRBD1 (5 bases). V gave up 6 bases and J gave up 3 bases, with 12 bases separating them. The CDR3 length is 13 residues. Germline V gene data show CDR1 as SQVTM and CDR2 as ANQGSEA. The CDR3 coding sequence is TGCAGCGTCGCGGGGGAGGCCAATCAGCCCCAGCATTTT. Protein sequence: CSVAGEANQPQHF.

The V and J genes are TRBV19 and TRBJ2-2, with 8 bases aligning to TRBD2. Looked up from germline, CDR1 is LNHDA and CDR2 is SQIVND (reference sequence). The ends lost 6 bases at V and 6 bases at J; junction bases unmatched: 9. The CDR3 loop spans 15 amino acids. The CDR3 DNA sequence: TGTGCCAGTAGGCAGGGCGGGGGGTTGCCCGGGGAGCTGTTTTTT. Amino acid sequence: CASRQGGGLPGELFF.

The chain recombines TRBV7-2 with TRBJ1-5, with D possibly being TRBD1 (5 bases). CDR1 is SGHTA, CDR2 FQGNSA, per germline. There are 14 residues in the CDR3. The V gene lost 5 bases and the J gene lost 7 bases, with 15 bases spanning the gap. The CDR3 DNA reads TGTGCCAGCAGCATTGTGGCGGGGGACCAGCCCCAGCATTTT. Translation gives CASSIVAGDQPQHF.

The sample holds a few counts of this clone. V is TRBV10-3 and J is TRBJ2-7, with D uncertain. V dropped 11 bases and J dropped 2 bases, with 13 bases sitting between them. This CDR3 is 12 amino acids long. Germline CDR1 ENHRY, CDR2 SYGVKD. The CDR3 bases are TGTGCCGCTTCGCCTGGGCCCTACGAGCAGTACTTC. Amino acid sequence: CAASPGPYEQYF.

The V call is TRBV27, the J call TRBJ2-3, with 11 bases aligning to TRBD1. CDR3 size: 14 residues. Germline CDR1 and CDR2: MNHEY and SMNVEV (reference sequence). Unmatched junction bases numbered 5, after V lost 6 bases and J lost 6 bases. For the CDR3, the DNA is TGTGCCAGCAGCCAAGGGACAGGGGGGGATACGCAGTATTTT. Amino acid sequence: CASSQGTGGDTQYF.

For the CDR3, the DNA is TGCGCCAGCAGAAAGGAGCTTCTCCAAGAGACCCAGTACTTC. Translating gives CASRKELLQETQYF. The chain carries TRBV5-1 and TRBJ2-5; D remains unclear. The germline V and J ends were trimmed by 5 bases and 1 base, with 12 bases remaining between them. Germline CDR1 is SGHRS and CDR2 is YFSETQ. CDR3 length: 14 amino acids.

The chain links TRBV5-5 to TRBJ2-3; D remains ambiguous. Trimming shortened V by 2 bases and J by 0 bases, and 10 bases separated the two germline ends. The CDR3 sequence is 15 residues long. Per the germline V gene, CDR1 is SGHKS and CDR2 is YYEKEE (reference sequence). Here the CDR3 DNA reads TGTGCCAGCAGCTTTCGGACGGGTAGCACAGATACGCAGTATTTT. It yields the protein CASSFRTGSTDTQYF. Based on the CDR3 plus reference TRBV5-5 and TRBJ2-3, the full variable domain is DAGVTQSPTHLIKTRGQQVTLRCSPISGHKSVSWYQQVLGQGPQFIFQYYEKEERGRGNFPDRFSARQFPNYSSELNVNALLLGDSALYLCASSFRTGSTDTQYFGPGTRLTVL.

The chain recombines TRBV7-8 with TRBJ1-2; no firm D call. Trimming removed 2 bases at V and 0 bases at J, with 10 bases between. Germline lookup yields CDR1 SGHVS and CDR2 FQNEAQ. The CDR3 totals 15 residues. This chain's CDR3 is CASSLSQVSNYGYTF. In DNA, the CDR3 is TGTGCCAGCAGCTTATCCCAGGTCTCTAACTATGGCTACACCTTC.

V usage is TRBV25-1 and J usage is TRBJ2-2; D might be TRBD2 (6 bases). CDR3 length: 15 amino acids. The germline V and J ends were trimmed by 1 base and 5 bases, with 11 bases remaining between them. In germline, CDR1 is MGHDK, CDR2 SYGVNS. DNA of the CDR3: TGTGCCAGCAGTGAATTCGGGGGTTGGACCGGGGAGCTGTTTTTT. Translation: CASSEFGGWTGELFF.

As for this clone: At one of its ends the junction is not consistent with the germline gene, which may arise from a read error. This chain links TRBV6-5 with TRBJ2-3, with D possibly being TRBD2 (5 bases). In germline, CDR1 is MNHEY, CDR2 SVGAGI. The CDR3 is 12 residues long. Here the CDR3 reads CASSSTDSAEDF. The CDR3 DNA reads TGTGCCAGCAGTTCGACGGACTCTGCGGAGGATTTT.

The CDR3 here is CASSGLSYEQYF. Here the CDR3 DNA reads TGCGCCAGCAGTGGGTTGTCCTACGAGCAGTACTTC. The chain is built from TRBV10-2 and TRBJ2-7; D not certain. CDR3 size: 12 residues. Germline CDR1 is WSHSY and CDR2 is SAAADI. Trimming removed 4 bases at V and 1 base at J, with 5 bases between.

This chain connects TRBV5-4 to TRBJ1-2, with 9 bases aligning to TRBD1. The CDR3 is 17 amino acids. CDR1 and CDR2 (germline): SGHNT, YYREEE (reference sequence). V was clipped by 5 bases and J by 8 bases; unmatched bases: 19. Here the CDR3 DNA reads TGTGCCAGCAGTCCCGCTATCGGGACAGGGTATTCATGGGGCTACACCTTC. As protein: CASSPAIGTGYSWGYTF.